This T cell receptor beta chain was observed in a study of molecular identifiers for immune sequencing clone quantification. Methods described previously were used for bulk TCR libraries, and listed TCR primers were applied. MiXCR, run by TCRdb on the PCR reads, gives a single entry per CDR3 protein. The repertoire holds 100,000 or so distinct CDR3 sequences, with roughly 23% as singletons. V lost 3 bases to trimming and J lost 6 bases, with 20 bases between them. This CDR3 comprises 17 residues. In germline, CDR1 is SGHVS, CDR2 FQNEAQ. Naive CD8 libraries were made from roughly 18,000 to 920,000 sorted cells, and they used 10%, 30% or 50% RNA. Sorting defined naive CD8 T cells as CD8+CD4-CCR7+CD45RA+.

The gene calls are TRBV7-8 and TRBJ2-2, with D perhaps TRBD1 (6 bases). The origin of this receptor is a human donor in good health. Some libraries in this study had Jurkat cell RNA spiked in. The sequenced sample consisted of naive CD8+ T cells from blood, with Jurkat cell RNA spiked in. The sample's subset: FACS-sorted CD8+CD4-CCR7+CD45RA+ naive T cells. The CDR3 sequence is CASSFGTPWNLPGELFF. CDR3 DNA: TGTGCCAGCAGCTTCGGGACACCTTGGAACCTCCCCGGGGAGCTGTTTTTT. Full variable domain (rest looked up from reference TRBV7-8 and TRBJ2-2): GAGVSQSPRYKVAKRGQDVALRCDPISGHVSLFWYQQALGQGPEFLTYFQNEAQLDKSGLPSDRFFAERPEGSVSTLKIQRTQQEDSAVYLCASSFGTPWNLPGELFFGEGSRLTVL.